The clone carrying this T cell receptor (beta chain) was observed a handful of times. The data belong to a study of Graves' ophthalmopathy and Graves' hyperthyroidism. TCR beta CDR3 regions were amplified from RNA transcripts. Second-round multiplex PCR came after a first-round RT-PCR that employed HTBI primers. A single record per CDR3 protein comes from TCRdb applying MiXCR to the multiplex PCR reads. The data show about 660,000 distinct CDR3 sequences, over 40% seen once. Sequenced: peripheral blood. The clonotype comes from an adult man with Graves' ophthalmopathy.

CDR3 region: CASRSRTGAENSPLHF. DNA for the CDR3: TGTGCCAGCAGATCCCGGACAGGGGCGGAAAATTCACCCCTCCACTTT. This chain connects TRBV6-1 to TRBJ1-6; TRBD1 matches at 9 bases. CDR3 length equals 16 residues. Germline CDR1 and CDR2: MNHNS and SASEGT. V shed 6 bases and J 7 bases; nucleotides not matched to a gene: 10.